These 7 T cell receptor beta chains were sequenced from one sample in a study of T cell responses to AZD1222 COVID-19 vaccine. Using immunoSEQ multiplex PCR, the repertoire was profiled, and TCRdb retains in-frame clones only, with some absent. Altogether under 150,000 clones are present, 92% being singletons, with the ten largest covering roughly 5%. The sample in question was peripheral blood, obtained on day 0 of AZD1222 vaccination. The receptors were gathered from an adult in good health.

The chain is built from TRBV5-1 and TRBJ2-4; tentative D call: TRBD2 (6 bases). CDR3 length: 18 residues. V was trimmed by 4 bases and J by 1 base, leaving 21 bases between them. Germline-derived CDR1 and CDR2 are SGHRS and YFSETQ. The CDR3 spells CASSAGITLVLAKNIQYF. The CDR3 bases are TGCGCCAGCAGCGCGGGGATCACCCTCGTTCTGGCCAAAAACATTCAGTACTTC.

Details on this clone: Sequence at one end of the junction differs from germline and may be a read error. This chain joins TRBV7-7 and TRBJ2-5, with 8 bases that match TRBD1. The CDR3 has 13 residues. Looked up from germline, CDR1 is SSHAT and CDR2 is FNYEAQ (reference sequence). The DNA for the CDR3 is TGTGCTAGCAGCGCCACAGGGGGAGAGACCCAGTACTTC. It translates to CASSATGGETQYF.

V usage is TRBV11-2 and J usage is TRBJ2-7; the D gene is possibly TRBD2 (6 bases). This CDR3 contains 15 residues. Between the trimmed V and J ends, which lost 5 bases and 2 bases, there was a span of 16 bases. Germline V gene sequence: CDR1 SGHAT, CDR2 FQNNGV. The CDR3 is CASSPSLLATYEQYF. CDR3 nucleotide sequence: TGTGCCAGCAGCCCAAGTCTACTAGCAACCTACGAGCAGTACTTC.

Here the CDR3 DNA reads TGTGCCAGCAGCCCCCAGGGACGGATCGTTAAGAGGGGGCAGTTCTTC. Translated: CASSPQGRIVKRGQFF. The gene calls are TRBV21-1 and TRBJ2-1. TRBV21-1 is noted as a pseudogene. The CDR3 is 16 amino acids.

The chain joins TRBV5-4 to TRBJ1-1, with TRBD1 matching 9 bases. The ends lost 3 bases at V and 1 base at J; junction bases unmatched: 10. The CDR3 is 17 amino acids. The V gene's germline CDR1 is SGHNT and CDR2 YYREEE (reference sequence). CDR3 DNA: TGTGCCAGCAGCTCCCGGGACAGGGTCGATAGGAACACTGAAGCTTTCTTT. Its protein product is CASSSRDRVDRNTEAFF.

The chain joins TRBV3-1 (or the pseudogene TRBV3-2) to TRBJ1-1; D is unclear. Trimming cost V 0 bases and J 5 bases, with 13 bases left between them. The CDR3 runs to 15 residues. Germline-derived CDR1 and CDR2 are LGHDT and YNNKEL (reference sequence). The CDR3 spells CASSQDYGRRTEAFF. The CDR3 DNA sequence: TGTGCCAGCAGCCAAGACTACGGCAGGCGGACTGAAGCTTTCTTT.

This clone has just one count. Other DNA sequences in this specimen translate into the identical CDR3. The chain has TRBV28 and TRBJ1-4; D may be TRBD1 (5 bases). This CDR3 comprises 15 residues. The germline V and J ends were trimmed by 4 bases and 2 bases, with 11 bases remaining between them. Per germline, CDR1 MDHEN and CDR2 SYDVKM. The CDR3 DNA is TGTGCCAGCAGTTCGACCGGGGCGACTAATGAAAAACTGTTTTTT. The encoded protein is CASSSTGATNEKLFF.